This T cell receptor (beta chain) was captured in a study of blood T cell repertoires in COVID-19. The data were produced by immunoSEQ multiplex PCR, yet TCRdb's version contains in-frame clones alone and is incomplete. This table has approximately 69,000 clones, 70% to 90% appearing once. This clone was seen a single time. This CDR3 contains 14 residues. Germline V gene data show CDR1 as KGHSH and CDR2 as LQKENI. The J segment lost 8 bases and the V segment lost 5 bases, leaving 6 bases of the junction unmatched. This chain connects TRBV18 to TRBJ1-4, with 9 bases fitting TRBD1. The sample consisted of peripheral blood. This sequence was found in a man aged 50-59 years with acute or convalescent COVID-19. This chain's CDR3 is CASSGDRVEEKLFF. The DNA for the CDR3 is TGTGCCAGCTCAGGGGACAGGGTCGAAGAAAAACTGTTTTTT. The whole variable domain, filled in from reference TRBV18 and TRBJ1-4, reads NAGVMQNPRHLVRRRGQEARLRCSPMKGHSHVYWYRQLPEEGLKFMVYLQKENIIDESGMPKERFSAEFPKEGPSILRIQQVVRGDSAAYFCASSGDRVEEKLFFGSGTQLSVL.